This is a list of T cell receptor beta chains from one sample in a study of blood T cell repertoires in COVID-19. Here immunoSEQ multiplex PCR was the method, and the copy in TCRdb shows in-frame clones only, minus some. The table lists fewer than 150,000 clones, around 85% of them singletons. Specimen: peripheral blood. These receptors were obtained from a middle-aged man with acute or convalescent COVID-19. Each CDR3 is given with its conserved first and last residue. Fields, in order: J gene, clone size, D gene, V gene, CDR3 length, CDR3 DNA, CDR3 protein. The D gene is left open where the match is weak. Size tells how often a clone was seen (once, few, many) or the class of an expanded clone, and some rows leave it out.

>TRBJ1-5|-|TRBD1|TRBV19|15
TGTGCCAGTAGCTGGACAGGGTTTAGCAATCAGCCCCAGCATTTT
CASSWTGFSNQPQHF
>TRBJ1-4|-|-|TRBV28|16
TGTGCCAGCAGTTTAGATTCGGTTGCAACTAATGAAAAACTGTTTTTT
CASSLDSVATNEKLFF
>TRBJ2-2|-|-|TRBV7-3|13
TGTGCCAGCAGCTTAAACTCCGCCGGGGAGCTGTTTTTT
CASSLNSAGELFF
>TRBJ2-1|few|-|TRBV7-9|13
TGTGCCAGCAGTGTTTCCCAGGGGAATGAGCAGTTCTTC
CASSVSQGNEQFF
>TRBJ1-2|-|TRBD1|TRBV19|13
TGTGCCAGTAGTCACGACGGACAGGGGGGCTACACCTTC
CASSHDGQGGYTF
>TRBJ2-3|-|TRBD2|TRBV5-4|16
TGTGCCAGCAGCTTGGCTAGCGGGGGTAACACAGATACGCAGTATTTT
CASSLASGGNTDTQYF
>TRBJ1-1|-|-|TRBV28|15
TGTGCCAGCAGTCCCGCCGACAGTTCGAACACTGAAGCTTTCTTT
CASSPADSSNTEAFF
>TRBJ2-7|-|-|TRBV10-3|13
TGTGCCATCAGTGAGTCCCCGACGGGCGAGCAGTACTTC
CAISESPTGEQYF
>TRBJ1-6|-|-|TRBV30|15
TGTGCCTGGAGTTACAGGGTTACGGTTCGATCACCCCTCCACTTT
CAWSYRVTVRSPLHF
>TRBJ1-1|-|TRBD1|TRBV2|14
TGTGCCAGCAGTGTGGGGACAGGGAGTACTGAAGCTTTCTTT
CASSVGTGSTEAFF
>TRBJ1-4|-|TRBD1|TRBV19|16
TGTGCCAGTAGTATTATACATGGACAGGGGGATGAAAAACTGTTTTTT
CASSIIHGQGDEKLFF
>TRBJ2-5|-|-|TRBV5-1|15
TGCGCCAGCAGCTTGGAACAGCTAGGCGGGGAGACCCAGTACTTC
CASSLEQLGGETQYF
>TRBJ2-7|-|TRBD1|TRBV6-1|16
TGTGCCAGCAGTGTCTCGGGACAGGGGAGACGCTACGAGCAGTACTTC
CASSVSGQGRRYEQYF
>TRBJ1-5|-|-|TRBV19|18
TGTGCCAGTAGTATAGATTCTCTCCAGGCCGTGTGGGCTCAGCCCCAGCATTTT
CASSIDSLQAVWAQPQHF
>TRBJ1-4|once|-|TRBV24-1|14
TGTGCCACCAGTGACGGACAGCCTAATGAAAAACTGTTTTTT
CATSDGQPNEKLFF
>TRBJ2-7|-|TRBD2|TRBV11-2|15
TGTGCCAGCAGCTTAAACGGACTAGCCGACTACGAGCAGTACTTC
CASSLNGLADYEQYF
>TRBJ1-2|few|TRBD1|TRBV4-2|16
TGTGCCAGCAGCCGGGGAGGACAGGGTCTGTTCTATGGCTACACCTTC
CASSRGGQGLFYGYTF
>TRBJ1-1|-|-|TRBV6-5|15
TGTGCCAGCAGGGGAAAGGGGCGAGGGAACACTGAAGCTTTCTTT
CASRGKGRGNTEAFF
>TRBJ2-7|-|TRBD1|TRBV28|12
TGTGCCAGCAGGATAGACAGGGGCGAGCAGTACTTC
CASRIDRGEQYF
>TRBJ2-1|-|-|TRBV4-1|17
TGCGCCAGCAGCCAAGATCGGACGGAGCGGAGATACAATGAGCAGTTCTTC
CASSQDRTERRYNEQFF
>TRBJ2-1|-|TRBD2|TRBV7-3|16
TGTGCCAGCAGCCGGGGAGGCATTTCGGGGGGCAATGAGCAGTTCTTC
CASSRGGISGGNEQFF
>TRBJ2-2|few|-|TRBV29-1|13
TGCAGCGTACAGGGATCGTGGGCCGGGGAGCTGTTTTTT
CSVQGSWAGELFF
>TRBJ2-7|-|TRBD1|TRBV6-5|12
TGTGCCAGCAGCTGGGACAGGTATATCTCGGACTTC
CASSWDRYISDF
>TRBJ1-4|-|TRBD1|TRBV6-6|15
TGTGCCAGCAGTTACTTAACAGGGGTGAATGAAAAACTGTTTTTT
CASSYLTGVNEKLFF
>TRBJ2-3|-|TRBD2|TRBV28|16
TGTGCCAGCAGTTTTTCAGCGGGGCCCAGCACAGATACGCAGTATTTT
CASSFSAGPSTDTQYF
>TRBJ2-5|-|TRBD1|TRBV6-4|17
TGTGCCAGCAGTGACTCGGGACAGGGTGCCATCGAAGAGACCCAGTACTTC
CASSDSGQGAIEETQYF
>TRBJ1-1|-|-|TRBV28|12
TGTGCCAGCAGTCAGCCTCAGGGTGAAGCTTTCTTT
CASSQPQGEAFF
>TRBJ2-7|-|TRBD1|TRBV3-1/TRBV3-2|11
TGTGCCAGCAGCCAAGGACAGGGGGTTGTTTTC
CASSQGQGVVF
>TRBJ2-2|-|-|TRBV18|13
TGTGCCAGCTCGGAGGGGAGGCCCGGGGAGCTGTTTTTT
CASSEGRPGELFF
>TRBJ2-7|-|TRBD2|TRBV10-1|15
TGCGCCAGCAGTGATGGGTTAGCGGGAGCCCACGAGCAGTACTTC
CASSDGLAGAHEQYF
>TRBJ1-2|-|-|TRBV27|15
TGTGCCAGCAGTTTGGTCGCAGGGGTAAACTATGGCTACACCTTC
CASSLVAGVNYGYTF
>TRBJ2-7|-|-|TRBV6-1|14
TGTGCCAGCAGTGAACTAGCGCCTCCATACGAGCAGTACTTC
CASSELAPPYEQYF
>TRBJ2-1|-|-|TRBV5-1|14
TGCGCCAGCAGCTTGGGGCTAGCTTACAATGAGCAGTTCTTC
CASSLGLAYNEQFF
>TRBJ2-5|-|TRBD2|TRBV6-4|15
TGTGCCAGCAGTCTCCAAAGCGGGGGCCAAGAGACCCAGTACTTC
CASSLQSGGQETQYF
>TRBJ2-3|-|TRBD2|TRBV5-4|15
TGTGCCAGCAGCTTGGGACGCGGGGGGGGAAATACGCAGTATTTT
CASSLGRGGGNTQYF
>TRBJ2-7|-|-|TRBV28|14
TGTGCCAGCGGAGGGCAGGGAACTTCCTACGAGCAGTACTTC
CASGGQGTSYEQYF
>TRBJ2-1|-|TRBD2|TRBV7-3|17
TGTGCCAGCAGCTCCACACATCGGGAGGGCCTCGGCAATGAGCAGTTCTTC
CASSSTHREGLGNEQFF
>TRBJ1-1|-|-|TRBV6-5|14
TGTGCCAGCAGGGATAGGACTTCGACGTCTGAAGCTTTCTTT
CASRDRTSTSEAFF